This TCR beta chain was documented in a study of high-grade serous ovarian cancer treatment subgroups. Findings of the study overall: Repertoire analysis covered CDR3 alone, not CDR1 or CDR2.

Tumor tissue was taken before any definitive surgery or chemotherapy was given. Produced via immunoSEQ multiplex PCR; TCRdb's table is partial and in-frame only. The table includes 10,000 to 12,000 clones, 68% detected once. A note on this clone: Its antigen is currently unknown.

Germline V lookup: CDR1 SEHNR, CDR2 FQNEAQ (reference sequence). V lost 1 base, J lost 1 base, and 16 bases lay in between. The CDR3 runs 17 residues. Sample: tumor tissue. The receptor was derived from a human donor with high-grade serous ovarian cancer. The chain has TRBV7-9 and TRBJ1-1; D is uncertain. The CDR3 DNA sequence: TGTGCCAGCAGCTTAGTGGCCATGAGCCAACAGAACACTGAAGCTTTCTTT. It encodes CASSLVAMSQQNTEAFF.